Here is one T cell receptor (beta chain) with its context. Here immunoSEQ multiplex PCR was the method, and the copy in TCRdb shows in-frame clones only, minus some. The sample includes 80,000 or so clones, roughly 94% seen only once; the top ten take about 3%. The sample belongs to a study of T cell changes during pregnancy in multiple sclerosis. CDR1 and CDR2 (germline): SGHDT, YYEEEE. This CDR3 spans 16 amino acids. The V end was cut by 1 base, the J end by 5 bases, with 15 bases between. This chain connects TRBV5-6 to TRBJ1-4; D may be TRBD1 (5 bases). The TCR was taken from a female donor with multiple sclerosis, enrolled in a pregnancy study. Material: peripheral blood, obtained before pregnancy. The CDR3 here is CASSLMGLGVNEKLFF. DNA for the CDR3: TGTGCCAGCAGCTTGATGGGGCTTGGGGTGAATGAAAAACTGTTTTTT.